Following are 17 T cell receptor beta chains from one sample sequenced in a study of blood T cell repertoires in COVID-19. Generated by immunoSEQ multiplex PCR, the TCRdb table keeps only in-frame clones and is missing some. This sample yields about 210,000 clones, of which roughly 90% are seen a single time; 7.5% to 10% belongs to the top ten. Material for sequencing was PBMCs or T cells enriched from blood (not recorded which). These receptors all stem from a woman younger than 30 who had recovered from COVID-19.

V and J are TRBV28 and TRBJ1-1, with D uncertain. CDR3 length equals 17 residues. Deletions cut 8 bases from V and 3 bases from J, with 25 bases between. In germline, CDR1 is MDHEN, CDR2 SYDVKM. The CDR3 DNA follows: TGTGCCAGCCCTCAGCGGCCGGGATCCTCAAAGCACACTGAAGCTTTCTTT. Translating gives CASPQRPGSSKHTEAFF. Together with reference TRBV28 and TRBJ1-1, the CDR3 gives the full variable domain: DVKVTQSSRYLVKRTGEKVFLECVQDMDHENMFWYRQDPGLGLRLIYFSYDVKMKEKGDIPEGYSVSREKKERFSLILESASTNQTSMYLCASPQRPGSSKHTEAFFGQGTRLTVV.

The rearrangement uses TRBV6-1 and TRBJ2-5, with 9 bases matching TRBD1. CDR3 length: 14 amino acids. CDR1 is MNHNS and CDR2 is SASEGT in the germline V gene. V dropped 3 bases and J dropped 5; count of bases not matched to a gene: 4. This chain's CDR3 is CASSEGQGHETQYF. In DNA form, the CDR3 reads TGTGCCAGCAGTGAGGGACAGGGACATGAGACCCAGTACTTC.

This sequence joins TRBV28 and TRBJ2-7; TRBD1 aligns across 8 bases. CDR1 and CDR2 (germline): MDHEN, SYDVKM. The V segment lost 5 bases and the J segment 2 bases; nucleotides outside the gene matches: 8. The CDR3 is 15 residues long. CDR3 sequence reads: CASSLSDRATYEQYF. CDR3 in DNA: TGTGCCAGCAGTCTCTCGGACAGGGCTACCTACGAGCAGTACTTC.

The CDR3 region is CAWQGDGGGYTF. The DNA of the CDR3 is TGTGCCTGGCAGGGTGACGGGGGTGGCTACACCTTC. The V gene is TRBV30, the J gene TRBJ1-2; D is possibly TRBD1 (5 bases). This CDR3 comprises 12 residues. The V gene's germline CDR1 is GTSNPN and CDR2 SVGIG (reference sequence). The ends were cut back, 5 bases at V and 7 bases at J, with 14 bases in the middle.

The chain couples TRBV29-1 to TRBJ2-2, with a weak D call TRBD1 (6 bases). The CDR3 is 14 residues long. Germline V gene data show CDR1 as SQVTM and CDR2 as ANQGSEA. The V gene lost 5 bases and the J gene lost 0 bases, with 10 bases spanning the gap. This chain's CDR3 is CSVSTGTNTGELFF. The DNA for the CDR3 is TGCAGCGTTTCCACAGGGACGAACACCGGGGAGCTGTTTTTT.

V gene TRBV6-5 combines with J gene TRBJ1-4, with D perhaps matching TRBD1 (5 bases). The CDR3 runs 14 residues. Germline V gives CDR1 MNHEY, CDR2 SVGAGI. Trimming stripped 5 bases from V and 4 bases from J, with 11 bases between. CDR3 DNA: TGTGCCAGCAGTCGCAAGACAGATAATGAAAAACTGTTTTTT. Protein sequence: CASSRKTDNEKLFF.

The rearrangement links TRBV4-1 to TRBJ1-2; tentative D call: TRBD1 (6 bases). Trimming removed 1 base at V and 2 bases at J, with 11 bases between. CDR1 is MGHRA and CDR2 is YSYEKL in the germline V gene. The length of the CDR3 is 15 residues. The CDR3, as DNA: TGCGCCAGCAGCCAAGGGCAACAGGGAAACTATGGCTACACCTTC. Amino acid sequence: CASSQGQQGNYGYTF.

The chain links TRBV19 to TRBJ1-4, with D unclear. This CDR3 has 13 amino acids. CDR1 and CDR2 (germline): LNHDA, SQIVND (reference sequence). V shed 11 bases and J shed 5 bases, with 15 bases lying between them. DNA for the CDR3: TGTGCCTCGAACCGGGAGTTAAATGAAAAACTGTTTTTT. As protein: CASNRELNEKLFF.

The rearrangement uses TRBV7-9 and TRBJ1-2, with a tentative D call TRBD1 (6 bases). Per the germline V gene, CDR1 is SEHNR and CDR2 is FQNEAQ (reference sequence). The CDR3 spans 15 residues. V was cut by 3 bases and J by 8 bases, with 19 bases left in between. The CDR3 DNA is TGTGCCAGCAGCTTGGGACCCGGGACAACTTGGGGCTACACCTTC. Encoded protein: CASSLGPGTTWGYTF.

The V and J genes are TRBV10-3 and TRBJ2-2; the match to TRBD1 covers 8 bases. This CDR3 comprises 13 residues. The trim removed 10 bases at V and 2 bases at J, leaving 3 bases unmatched. From germline, CDR1 is ENHRY and CDR2 SYGVKD. CDR3 sequence reads: CATGQGNTGELFF. The CDR3 DNA reads TGTGCCACCGGACAGGGAAACACCGGGGAGCTGTTTTTT.

This clone was counted only a few times. The V gene is TRBV2, the J gene TRBJ1-5; no clear D gene. Between the trimmed V and J ends, which lost 7 bases and 0 bases, there was a span of 7 bases. The CDR3 spans 13 residues. CDR1 SNHLY and CDR2 FYNNEI come from the germline V gene. Written as DNA, the CDR3 is TGTGCCAGCAACGTAGATAGCAATCAGCCCCAGCATTTT. The encoded protein is CASNVDSNQPQHF.

This chain uses TRBV7-9 with TRBJ2-1, with TRBD1 matching 8 bases. The germline V gene has CDR1 SEHNR and CDR2 FQNEAQ (reference sequence). With V trimmed by 5 bases and J by 7 bases, 7 bases remained unmatched. CDR3 length: 14 residues. The CDR3 nucleotides read TGTGCCAGCAGCCCAAGACAGGGGTTGAATGAGCAGTTCTTC. Its translation is CASSPRQGLNEQFF.

V and J are TRBV29-1 and TRBJ2-3, with 8 bases matching TRBD1. The CDR3 sequence is 13 residues long. The germline CDR1 and CDR2 sequences are SQVTM and ANQGSEA. The ends lost 6 bases at V and 2 bases at J; junction bases unmatched: 4. The CDR3: CSVRTGNTDTQYF. In nucleotides, the CDR3 is TGCAGCGTGCGGACAGGGAACACAGATACGCAGTATTTT.

V usage is TRBV7-2 and J usage is TRBJ1-5, with a tentative D call TRBD1 (5 bases). V lost 2 bases to trimming and J lost 4 bases, with 6 bases between them. The CDR3 spans 13 residues. The V gene's germline CDR1 is SGHTA and CDR2 FQGNSA. CDR3 bases: TGTGCCAGCAGCTTAAGGGGTAATCAGCCCCAGCATTTT. It encodes CASSLRGNQPQHF.

The CDR3 spells CASSAGTASNQPQHF. The CDR3 nucleotides read TGTGCCAGCAGTGCCGGGACAGCTAGCAATCAGCCCCAGCATTTT. The V and J genes are TRBV2 and TRBJ1-5; TRBD1 aligns across 7 bases. V lost 4 bases to trimming and J lost 0 bases; unmatched junction nucleotides: 3. The CDR3 contains 15 residues. Germline V gene lookup returns CDR1 SNHLY and CDR2 FYNNEI.

The gene calls are TRBV20-1 and TRBJ1-2; D remains unclear. This CDR3 is 12 amino acids long. Germline CDR1 reads DFQATT; CDR2 reads SNEGSKA (reference sequence). The germline V and J ends were trimmed by 3 bases and 4 bases, with 9 bases remaining between them. CDR3 DNA sequence: TGCAGTGCTAGTGGAGGGCTCTATGGCTACACCTTC. It translates to CSASGGLYGYTF.

The V and J genes are TRBV3-1 (or the pseudogene TRBV3-2) and TRBJ2-7; D remains ambiguous. CDR3 size: 17 residues. The germline V and J ends were trimmed by 5 bases and 2 bases, with 22 bases remaining between them. From germline, CDR1 is LGHDT and CDR2 YNNKEL (reference sequence). The CDR3 region is CASSSILSVRVTYEQYF. The CDR3 DNA follows: TGTGCCAGCAGCTCAATACTCTCGGTACGGGTAACCTACGAGCAGTACTTC.